A single sample is the source of the 6 T cell receptor beta chains below, sequenced in a study of OX40 agonist ivuxolimab in advanced cancers. Receptor libraries were prepared by the immunoSEQ multiplex PCR assay. Held by TCRdb, this immuneACCESS table contains in-frame sequences only and omits some clones. Under half of the omission traces to an unresolved V gene where checked; the cause of the rest is unknown. The sample records some 95,000 clones, about 90% of which are singletons. Together, the top ten hold around 0.51% of the sample. Sequencing was performed on CD4+ or CD8+ T cells sorted from blood, taken in a trial of the OX40 agonist ivuxolimab. The receptors derive from an adult with an advanced solid tumor such as melanoma, head and neck, liver or kidney cancer.

J is TRBJ2-7 and V is TRBV6-6, with 11 bases matching TRBD2. Looked up from germline, CDR1 is MNHNY and CDR2 is SVGAGI (reference sequence). The CDR3 is 14 residues long. V dropped 4 bases and J dropped 3; count of bases not matched to a gene: 2. The CDR3 protein is CASSSGLAGYEQYF. CDR3 in DNA: TGTGCCAGCAGTTCAGGACTAGCGGGCTACGAGCAGTACTTC.

V is TRBV30 and J is TRBJ2-3; D ambiguous. The germline gives CDR1 GTSNPN, CDR2 SVGIG (reference sequence). The CDR3 is made up of 11 amino acids. The V gene lost 3 bases and the J gene lost 6 bases, with 7 bases spanning the gap. CDR3 DNA sequence: TGTGCCTGGAGGATCTTGGATACGCAGTATTTT. This sequence encodes CAWRILDTQYF.

A remark on this clone: Other DNA variants within this sample encode the same CDR3. This rearrangement joins TRBV7-3 to TRBJ1-4; D gene ambiguous. CDR1 is SGHTA and CDR2 is FQGTGA in the germline V gene. This CDR3 comprises 15 residues. V dropped 5 bases and J dropped 0 bases, with 10 bases sitting between them. Here the CDR3 reads CASSPGRATNEKLFF. CDR3 nucleotide sequence: TGTGCCAGCAGCCCTGGGCGGGCAACTAATGAAAAACTGTTTTTT.

The rearrangement links TRBV11-3 to TRBJ2-7, with 8 bases fitting TRBD1. Trimming at V came to 5 bases and at J to 3 bases, leaving 9 bases not matched to a gene. Germline CDR1 reads SGHNT; CDR2 reads YENEEA. This CDR3 has 15 residues. The CDR3 here is CASSPNGQGGYEQYF. CDR3 bases: TGTGCCAGCAGCCCCAATGGACAGGGAGGCTACGAGCAGTACTTC.

The chain links TRBV15 to TRBJ2-1; 7 nucleotides match TRBD1. The CDR3 runs 15 residues. After removal of 4 bases from V and 3 bases from J, the junction contained 6 bases not matched to a gene. CDR1 is LNHNV, CDR2 YYDKDF, per germline (reference sequence). As DNA, the CDR3 is TGTGCCACCAGCACCCTAACAGGGGACTACAATGAGCAGTTCTTC. As protein: CATSTLTGDYNEQFF.

CDR3 coding DNA: TGTGCCTGGAGCTCATCCTACGAGCAGTACTTC. This codes for CAWSSSYEQYF. The chain links TRBV30 to TRBJ2-7, with no clear D. Germline V gives CDR1 GTSNPN, CDR2 SVGIG (reference sequence). V dropped 3 bases and J dropped 1 base, with 4 bases sitting between them. The CDR3 length is 11 residues.